This entry lists 25 T cell receptor beta chains sequenced from one sample in a study of T cell responses to AZD1222 COVID-19 vaccine. Repertoires were generated with immunoSEQ multiplex PCR, while TCRdb's copy carries only in-frame clones and drops some. The sample contains approximately 190,000 clones, 87% of which appear only once. Sample: peripheral blood, taken on day 0 of MenACWY control vaccination. These receptors all stem from an adult in good health.

The chain is built from TRBV6-6 and TRBJ1-2, with 10 bases lining up with TRBD1. Looked up from germline, CDR1 is MNHNY and CDR2 is SVGAGI (reference sequence). The length of the CDR3 is 14 residues. V lost 8 bases and J lost 4; bases outside the gene matches: 7. CDR3 protein: CASGAWTGGYGYTF. The CDR3, as DNA: TGTGCCAGCGGCGCCTGGACAGGGGGCTATGGCTACACCTTC.

The chain carries TRBV20-1 and TRBJ1-5; D not resolved. The CDR3 has 15 residues. CDR1 DFQATT and CDR2 SNEGSKA come from the germline V gene (reference sequence). The V gene lost 3 bases and the J gene lost 6 bases, with 18 bases spanning the gap. CDR3 sequence reads: CSASLPGDGIQPQHF. The CDR3 nucleotides are TGCAGTGCTAGTCTTCCGGGCGACGGGATTCAGCCCCAGCATTTT.

The rearrangement uses TRBV7-8 and TRBJ2-7, with D unclear. This CDR3 is 12 amino acids long. Trimming took off 5 bases at V and 1 base at J, with 6 bases between the two ends. Germline V lookup: CDR1 SGHVS, CDR2 FQNEAQ. The CDR3 here is CASSPLSYEQYF. DNA of the CDR3: TGTGCCAGCAGCCCCCTGTCCTACGAGCAGTACTTC.

CDR3 amino acids: CASSPGQGYTEAFF. In DNA, the CDR3 is TGTGCCAGCAGCCCGGGACAGGGGTACACTGAAGCTTTCTTT. V is TRBV11-2 and J is TRBJ1-1; 10 nucleotides agree with TRBD1. CDR3 length equals 14 residues. Germline V gene lookup returns CDR1 SGHAT and CDR2 FQNNGV. The trim removed 5 bases at V and 3 bases at J, leaving 3 bases unmatched.

The chain combines TRBV28 with TRBJ2-1, with 9 bases aligning to TRBD1. Germline V lookup: CDR1 MDHEN, CDR2 SYDVKM. CDR3 length equals 16 residues. The J segment lost 6 bases and the V segment lost 6 bases, leaving 12 bases of the junction unmatched. In DNA form, the CDR3 reads TGTGCCAGCAGACTCACAGGGGGCGTATCCGGCAATGAGCAGTTCTTC. Amino acids: CASRLTGGVSGNEQFF.

V gene TRBV3-1 (or the pseudogene TRBV3-2) combines with J gene TRBJ1-2; no clear D. Trimming took off 4 bases at V and 0 bases at J, with 12 bases between the two ends. Germline assignment: CDR1 LGHDT and CDR2 YNNKEL (reference sequence). This CDR3 comprises 15 residues. CDR3 DNA sequence: TGTGCCAGCAGCCCCTTGACGGTGACTAACTATGGCTACACCTTC. Translating it yields CASSPLTVTNYGYTF.

The rearrangement joins TRBV5-8 to TRBJ2-2; 10 nucleotides match TRBD1. V shed 5 bases, J shed 5 bases, and the junction held 9 bases outside the gene matches. This CDR3 is built from 16 residues. CDR1 is SGHTS, CDR2 YDEGEE, per germline. The CDR3 loop reads CASRSPRTGGTGELFF. Here the CDR3 DNA reads TGTGCCAGCAGATCCCCCCGGACAGGGGGGACCGGGGAGCTGTTTTTT.

V usage is TRBV2 and J usage is TRBJ1-4, with D possibly TRBD1 on 6 matching bases. The germline V and J ends were trimmed by 10 bases and 0 bases, with 9 bases remaining between them. The germline gives CDR1 SNHLY, CDR2 FYNNEI. CDR3 size: 13 residues. This CDR3 is CATQGSTNEKLFF. DNA for the CDR3: TGTGCCACCCAGGGGTCAACTAATGAAAAACTGTTTTTT.

Details on this clone: The junction differs from germline at one of its ends, possibly a read error. The V call is TRBV6-1, the J call TRBJ2-3, with TRBD1 as a possible D gene (6 bases). The CDR3 consists of 15 residues. Germline V lookup: CDR1 MNHNS, CDR2 SASEGT. The CDR3 region has the DNA TGTGCCAGCAGAGAAGGGAACAGGGACACAGATACGCAGTATTTT. This translates into CASREGNRDTDTQYF.

The rearrangement links TRBV11-2 to TRBJ2-7, with 10 bases lining up with TRBD2. Germline CDR1 reads SGHAT; CDR2 reads FQNNGV. V trimming: 1 base; J trimming: 2 bases; junction bases outside the gene matches: 2. This CDR3 region has 15 residues. CDR3 residues: CASSLGLAGAYEQYF. In DNA form, the CDR3 reads TGTGCCAGCAGCTTAGGGCTAGCGGGAGCCTACGAGCAGTACTTC.

The chain uses TRBV2 and TRBJ2-1; 9 nucleotides align to TRBD1. This CDR3 comprises 14 residues. The germline V gene has CDR1 SNHLY and CDR2 FYNNEI. With 7 bases clipped from V and 2 bases from J, the junction kept 3 bases outside the gene matches. CDR3 loop: CASIDRGAYNEQFF. CDR3 coding DNA: TGTGCCAGCATCGACAGGGGGGCCTACAATGAGCAGTTCTTC.

The chain joins TRBV24-1 to TRBJ2-1; the D gene could be TRBD1 or TRBD2 (5 bases each). The CDR3 contains 17 residues. V gave up 3 bases and J gave up 4 bases, with 18 bases separating them. CDR1 KGHDR and CDR2 SFDVKD come from the germline V gene. The CDR3: CATSDTGVGGAYNEQFF. The CDR3 DNA is TGTGCCACCAGTGATACCGGAGTTGGGGGAGCGTACAATGAGCAGTTCTTC.

On this clone: One end of the junction is discordant with germline, which a read error may explain. V and J are TRBV7-7 and TRBJ1-1, with D maybe TRBD1 (5 bases). Per the germline V gene, CDR1 is SSHAT and CDR2 is FNYEAQ (reference sequence). The CDR3 consists of 17 residues. CDR3 DNA sequence: TGTGCTAGCACCCCGTTTCCCCGGGGGACTAAGAACACTGAAGCTTTCTTT. Encoded protein: CASTPFPRGTKNTEAFF.

The chain joins TRBV7-2 to TRBJ1-3; perhaps TRBD1 as D (5 bases). CDR3 length: 17 amino acids. Trimming shortened V by 4 bases and J by 0 bases, and 16 bases separated the two germline ends. Germline V gene data show CDR1 as SGHTA and CDR2 as FQGNSA. The CDR3 region is CASSWPEQASSGNTIYF. CDR3 sequence (DNA): TGTGCCAGCAGCTGGCCCGAACAGGCCTCCTCTGGAAACACCATATATTTT.

V gene TRBV6-2 or TRBV6-3 combines with J gene TRBJ1-1, with TRBD1 matching 7 bases. V gave up 0 bases and J gave up 0 bases; unmatched junction bases: 1. This CDR3 region has 15 residues. In germline, CDR1 is MNHEY, CDR2 SVGEGT. In DNA, the CDR3 is TGTGCCAGCAGTTACTCCAGGGGGATGAACACTGAAGCTTTCTTT. Its protein is CASSYSRGMNTEAFF.

The chain employs TRBV7-3 and TRBJ1-1, with TRBD1 identical over 7 bases. V was pared by 2 bases and J by 3 bases, with 12 bases of the junction left unmatched. Germline loops: CDR1 SGHTA, CDR2 FQGTGA. The CDR3 is 17 amino acids. CDR3 in DNA: TGTGCCAGCAGCTTAGGGCCGACAGGGAAGGGGCACACTGAAGCTTTCTTT. It translates to CASSLGPTGKGHTEAFF.

A single count supports this clone. V is TRBV7-3 and J is TRBJ1-1; TRBD1 aligns across 8 bases. Looked up from germline, CDR1 is SGHTA and CDR2 is FQGTGA. The CDR3 contains 14 residues. J lost 0 bases, V lost 5 bases, and 2 bases had no gene match. DNA of the CDR3: TGTGCCAGCAGCGCGACAGGGGTGAACACTGAAGCTTTCTTT. It encodes CASSATGVNTEAFF.

In DNA, the CDR3 is TGTGCCAGCAAGCGGACTAGCGGGAGTTTGGCGAATGAGCAGTTCTTC. Translation gives CASKRTSGSLANEQFF. The rearrangement links TRBV2 to TRBJ2-1, with 13 positions matching TRBD2. Germline V gene data show CDR1 as SNHLY and CDR2 as FYNNEI. The CDR3 extends over 16 amino acids. Trimming cost V 7 bases and J 7 bases; bases outside gene matches: 10.

The chain links TRBV3-1 (or the pseudogene TRBV3-2) to TRBJ1-6; 9 bases are shared with TRBD1. Germline loops: CDR1 LGHDT, CDR2 YNNKEL (reference sequence). The CDR3 consists of 16 residues. V dropped 1 base and J dropped 8; count of bases not matched to a gene: 6. CDR3 bases: TGTGCCAGCAGCCAAGTACCGGGACAGGGTTATTCACCCCTCCACTTT. The encoded protein is CASSQVPGQGYSPLHF.

The chain links TRBV12-3 or TRBV12-4 to TRBJ1-5, with no clear D. Deletions cut 7 bases from V and 1 base from J, with 8 bases between. The CDR3 has 13 amino acids. The DNA for the CDR3 is TGTGCCAGCACCGCGGGGAGCAATCAGCCCCAGCATTTT. Translation gives CASTAGSNQPQHF.

This chain uses TRBV5-6 with TRBJ2-7; 13 positions agree with TRBD2. With 0 bases clipped from V and 6 bases from J, the junction kept 9 bases outside the gene matches. The CDR3 sequence is 17 residues long. The germline gives CDR1 SGHDT, CDR2 YYEEEE. The CDR3 loop is CASSLGGGLAGVGEQYF. CDR3 nucleotides: TGTGCCAGCAGCTTGGGTGGTGGACTAGCGGGAGTTGGCGAGCAGTACTTC. The whole variable domain, filled in from reference TRBV5-6 and TRBJ2-7, reads DAGVTQSPTHLIKTRGQQVTLRCSPKSGHDTVSWYQQALGQGPQFIFQYYEEEERQRGNFPDRFSGHQFPNYSSELNVNALLLGDSALYLCASSLGGGLAGVGEQYFGPGTRLTVT.

V is TRBV27 and J is TRBJ2-5; 8 bases are shared with TRBD1. The CDR3 loop spans 15 amino acids. Germline assignment: CDR1 MNHEY and CDR2 SMNVEV (reference sequence). The V segment lost 5 bases and the J segment 5 bases; nucleotides outside the gene matches: 10. The chain's CDR3 is CASSQTGAGSETQYF. The CDR3 nucleotides read TGTGCCAGCAGTCAGACAGGGGCGGGTTCGGAGACCCAGTACTTC.

This sequence joins TRBV6-2 or TRBV6-3 and TRBJ2-5; D gene uncertain. The CDR3 is 13 residues long. From germline, CDR1 is MNHEY and CDR2 SVGEGT. V was cut by 5 bases and J by 7 bases, with 14 bases left in between. DNA of the CDR3: TGTGCCAGCAGTCTACGGGTCGATACGACCCAGTACTTC. Translation: CASSLRVDTTQYF.

V gene TRBV29-1 combines with J gene TRBJ2-1, with D possibly TRBD2 on 6 matching bases. V was pared by 6 bases and J by 7 bases, with 13 bases between. This CDR3 is 12 amino acids long. Germline CDR1 is SQVTM and CDR2 is ANQGSEA. The CDR3 here is CSVDPGGNEQFF. The DNA of the CDR3 is TGCAGCGTCGACCCTGGGGGGAATGAGCAGTTCTTC.

This chain connects TRBV2 to TRBJ2-1; no clear D. The V gene lost 6 bases and the J gene lost 7 bases, with 10 bases spanning the gap. CDR3 length equals 12 residues. Germline-derived CDR1 and CDR2 are SNHLY and FYNNEI. The CDR3 DNA follows: TGTGCCAGCAGCCCCAGACGGAATGAGCAGTTCTTC. Protein product: CASSPRRNEQFF.